One and the same sample provided the 7 T cell receptor beta chains below, sequenced in a study of cytomegalovirus exposure and HLA in healthy donors. Primers included in the PCR were 60 Vbeta and 13 Jbeta primers. The table came from immunoSEQ multiplex PCR; TCRdb's copy has only in-frame clones and leaves some out. The data show 150,000 or so clones, more than 7.5% seen once. Sequencing input: PBMCs. Receptors were obtained from a man aged 45 to 65 in good health and CMV-seronegative.

The chain uses TRBV19 and TRBJ2-5; 7 positions match TRBD1. CDR1 LNHDA and CDR2 SQIVND come from the germline V gene (reference sequence). The CDR3 consists of 14 residues. V dropped 3 bases and J dropped 5; count of bases not matched to a gene: 6. CDR3 protein: CASSIDRAVETQYF. For the CDR3, the DNA is TGTGCCAGTAGTATTGACAGGGCGGTGGAGACCCAGTACTTC.

This clone was seen only a few times. The V gene is TRBV6-1, the J gene TRBJ2-7; 7 bases agree with TRBD1. Germline V gives CDR1 MNHNS, CDR2 SASEGT. The V segment lost 4 bases and the J segment 0 bases; nucleotides outside the gene matches: 9. The CDR3 runs to 16 residues. This CDR3 reads CASSVPGTAASYEQYF. Written as DNA, the CDR3 is TGTGCCAGCAGTGTTCCCGGGACAGCGGCCTCCTACGAGCAGTACTTC.

The table lists this clone with a few counts. The CDR3 sequence: CASSRTGVGLNEQFF. The CDR3, as DNA: TGCGCCAGCAGTCGGACGGGAGTCGGTCTTAATGAGCAGTTCTTC. The V gene is TRBV5-1, the J gene TRBJ2-1; D is possibly TRBD2 (6 bases). Trimming took off 5 bases at V and 7 bases at J, with 19 bases between the two ends. This CDR3 has 15 amino acids. CDR1 and CDR2 from the germline V gene are SGHRS and YFSETQ.

The table lists this clone with a few counts. The rearrangement joins TRBV5-1 to TRBJ2-2, with D maybe TRBD2 (5 bases). The CDR3 is 16 residues long. The V end was cut by 2 bases, the J end by 2 bases, with 13 bases between. The germline V gene encodes CDR1 SGHRS and CDR2 YFSETQ. The CDR3 DNA reads as TGCGCCAGCAGCTTAAGAGGGTCCCTAAACACCGGGGAGCTGTTTTTT. Amino acid sequence: CASSLRGSLNTGELFF.

CDR3 amino acids: CASRGQGADNSPLHF. DNA of the CDR3: TGTGCCAGCAGGGGACAGGGGGCTGATAATTCACCCCTCCACTTT. The chain links TRBV27 to TRBJ1-6; 12 nucleotides line up with TRBD1. After removal of 6 bases from V and 5 bases from J, the junction contained 2 bases not matched to a gene. This CDR3 has 15 residues. The germline gives CDR1 MNHEY, CDR2 SMNVEV (reference sequence).

J is TRBJ1-1 and V is TRBV30; 7 nucleotides align to TRBD1. Trimming cost V 3 bases and J 3 bases; bases outside gene matches: 4. CDR3 length: 13 amino acids. Germline assignment: CDR1 GTSNPN and CDR2 SVGIG (reference sequence). The CDR3 sequence is CAWSHRGDTEAFF. The CDR3 nucleotides are TGTGCCTGGAGCCACAGGGGTGACACTGAAGCTTTCTTT.

The V gene is TRBV19, the J gene TRBJ1-2; 7 bases align to TRBD1. Trimming took 4 bases from V and 8 from J; bases not matched to a gene: 13. The CDR3 extends over 15 amino acids. The V gene's germline CDR1 is LNHDA and CDR2 SQIVND (reference sequence). For the CDR3, the DNA is TGTGCCAGTAGTACCCCCGGTCACAGGGGTGAGGGCTACACCTTC. As protein: CASSTPGHRGEGYTF.